The sequence of this T cell receptor (beta chain) was determined in a study of T cell changes during pregnancy in multiple sclerosis. Clones were sequenced by immunoSEQ multiplex PCR, and TCRdb holds only the in-frame ones, with some missing. Of roughly 80,000 clones in the sample, about 92% are singletons; the top ten hold more than 2%. CDR3 size: 13 residues. Trimming removed 3 bases at V and 2 bases at J, with 5 bases between. Germline CDR1 WSHSY, CDR2 SAAADI. The gene calls are TRBV10-2 and TRBJ1-5, with D possibly TRBD1 on 5 matching bases. This TCR came from a female donor with multiple sclerosis, enrolled in a pregnancy study. Sequenced material: peripheral blood, taken in the second trimester of pregnancy. CDR3 coding DNA: TGCGCCAGCAGTGAACAGGGCAATCAGCCCCAGCATTTT. Its protein product is CASSEQGNQPQHF.